The 7 T cell receptor beta chains below come from one sample, sequenced in a study of blood T cells in healthy people across ages. Then a second PCR, running about 6 to 11 cycles, was carried out with a sample-barcoded 5' primer and a J-beta primer mix. TCRdb independently ran MiXCR on the 5' RACE reads; one entry per CDR3 protein. The sample includes more than 600,000 distinct CDR3 sequences, 20% to 25% of them seen just once. The same sample was also studied in work on T cells of mothers and their children.

Sequencing was carried out using blood. These receptors were taken from a boy between 10 and 17 years old in good health.

V is TRBV27 and J is TRBJ2-3; D is uncertain. CDR1 and CDR2 (germline): MNHEY, SMNVEV (reference sequence). This CDR3 is built from 11 residues. V lost 10 bases, J lost 0 bases, and 5 bases lay in between. CDR3 DNA: TGTGCCACCACTAGCACAGATACGCAGTATTTT. This gives the protein CATTSTDTQYF.

The table lists this clonotype with a few counts. The chain carries TRBV7-9 and TRBJ2-2; 8 nucleotides align to TRBD2. V trimming: 5 bases; J trimming: 6 bases; junction bases outside the gene matches: 8. The V gene's germline CDR1 is SEHNR and CDR2 FQNEAQ (reference sequence). This CDR3 has 15 residues. The CDR3 nucleotides read TGTGCCAGCAGCCTAAGCGGGAGAAATTCCGGGGAGCTGTTTTTT. This encodes CASSLSGRNSGELFF. The full variable domain, its missing parts supplied by reference TRBV7-9 and TRBJ2-2, is DTGVSQNPRHKITKRGQNVTFRCDPISEHNRLYWYRQTLGQGPEFLTYFQNEAQLEKSRLLSDRFSAERPKGSFSTLEIQRTEQGDSAMYLCASSLSGRNSGELFFGEGSRLTVL.

V usage is TRBV4-1 and J usage is TRBJ2-7; 9 bases are shared with TRBD1. V lost 4 bases, J lost 3 bases, and 13 bases stayed unmatched. Germline lookup yields CDR1 MGHRA and CDR2 YSYEKL. There are 17 residues in the CDR3. Here the CDR3 reads CASSLTSVPGQGYEQYF. In nucleotides, the CDR3 is TGCGCCAGCAGCCTCACCAGCGTTCCGGGACAGGGCTACGAGCAGTACTTC.

The chain has TRBV7-6 and TRBJ1-1; 9 nucleotides line up with TRBD1. V dropped 5 bases and J dropped 6; count of bases not matched to a gene: 16. The germline V gene has CDR1 SGHVS and CDR2 FNYEAQ. The CDR3 extends over 17 amino acids. This CDR3 reads CASSPRTGVILGAEAFF. The CDR3 region has the DNA TGTGCCAGCAGCCCACGGACAGGGGTAATCTTAGGTGCTGAAGCTTTCTTT.

This sequence joins TRBV7-8 and TRBJ2-7; 7 bases agree with TRBD1. This CDR3 spans 15 amino acids. Trimming at V came to 5 bases and at J to 2 bases, leaving 9 bases not matched to a gene. Per the germline V gene, CDR1 is SGHVS and CDR2 is FQNEAQ. In nucleotides, the CDR3 is TGTGCCAGCAGCGCTGGGGACAGAAAAGCCTACGAGCAGTACTTC. Encoded protein: CASSAGDRKAYEQYF.

The rearrangement joins TRBV6-6 to TRBJ2-7, with D tentatively TRBD1 (5 bases). The ends were cut back, 7 bases at V and 3 bases at J, with 13 bases in the middle. CDR1 is MNHNY and CDR2 is SVGAGI in the germline V gene (reference sequence). The CDR3 is 13 residues long. For the CDR3, the DNA is TGTGCCAGCACTTTACAGGACCTCTACGAGCAGTACTTC. This codes for CASTLQDLYEQYF.

This clonotype was observed a handful of times. The genes are TRBV14 and TRBJ2-5; D remains ambiguous. Germline CDR1 is SGHDN and CDR2 is FVKESK. The length of the CDR3 is 16 residues. V was pared by 0 bases and J by 1 base, with 12 bases between. This CDR3 is CASSQESAPIQETQYF. DNA for the CDR3: TGTGCCAGCAGCCAAGAATCAGCGCCAATCCAAGAGACCCAGTACTTC.